Listed below are T cell receptor beta chains from one sample, sequenced in a study of tumor and adjacent non-tumor tissue in lung cancer. TCRdb re-analysed the multiplex PCR reads in MiXCR, keeping a single row per CDR3 protein. The repertoire holds 75,000 to 80,000 distinct CDR3 sequences, 80% to 85% seen once, with more than 10% in the top ten. Sequenced: lung tumor tissue. The receptor set was obtained from a woman between 50 and 59 years old with non-small cell lung cancer. Each CDR3 is given with its conserved first and last residue. Fields, in order: V gene, D gene, J gene, clone size, CDR3 DNA, CDR3 protein. D genes are given only for firm matches. Size is stated for part of the rows, as once, few or many counts, or as a class when the clone is expanded.

>TRBV12-3/TRBV12-4|-|TRBJ2-5|-
TGTACCAGCAGTGCAGGGGTCGTTCAAGAGACCCAGTACTTC
CTSSAGVVQETQYF
>TRBV28|-|TRBJ1-2|once
TGTGCGGGATCGCGGGGGGACTATGGCTACAGCTTC
CAGSRGDYGYSF
>TRBV5-4|TRBD1|TRBJ2-3|medium-sized
TGTGCCAGCAACAGGGGAAGCACAGATACGCAGTATTTT
CASNRGSTDTQYF
>TRBV20-1|TRBD1|TRBJ1-6|-
TGCAGTGCTCACCTGGACAGGGCCTATAATTCACCCCTGCATTTT
CSAHLDRAYNSPLHF
>TRBV29-1|-|TRBJ1-2|-
TGCAGCGTTGGCCTCGTGGGGGCCTTCGATGGCTACACTTTC
CSVGLVGAFDGYTF
>TRBV11-2|-|TRBJ1-5|-
TGTGCTAGCAGCTTGGAAATTTGGCAGTCCCATCATTTT
CASSLEIWQSHHF
>TRBV20-1|TRBD2|TRBJ2-4|-
TGCAGTGATAGAGATCGACTAGCAGGAGGCAAAAACATTCAGTACTTC
CSDRDRLAGGKNIQYF
>TRBV28|-|TRBJ1-4|many
TGTGCCAGCAGTTTCGGGGGAAGGGACAATGAAAAACTGTTTTTT
CASSFGGRDNEKLFF
>TRBV20-1|-|TRBJ2-2|-
TGCAGTGCTAGTCCTAGCGAGATTTCCGGGGAGTTGCTTTTT
CSASPSEISGELLF
>TRBV11-2|TRBD1|TRBJ2-1|-
TGCGCCAGCAGCTTCGTGGGACAGGATCACGATGAGCAGTTCTTC
CASSFVGQDHDEQFF